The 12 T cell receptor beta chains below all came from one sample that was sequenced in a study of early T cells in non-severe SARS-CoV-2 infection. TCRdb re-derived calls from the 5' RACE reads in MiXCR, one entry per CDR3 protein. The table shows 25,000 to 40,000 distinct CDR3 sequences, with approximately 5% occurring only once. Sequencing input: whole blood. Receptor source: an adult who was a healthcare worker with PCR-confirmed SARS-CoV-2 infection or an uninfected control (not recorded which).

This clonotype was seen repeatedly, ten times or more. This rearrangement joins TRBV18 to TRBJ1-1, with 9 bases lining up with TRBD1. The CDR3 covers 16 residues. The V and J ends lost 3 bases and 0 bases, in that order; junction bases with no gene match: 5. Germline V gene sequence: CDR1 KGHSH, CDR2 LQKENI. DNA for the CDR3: TGTGCCAGCTCACCGGGGGGACAGGGTCTGAACACTGAAGCTTTCTTT. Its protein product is CASSPGGQGLNTEAFF.

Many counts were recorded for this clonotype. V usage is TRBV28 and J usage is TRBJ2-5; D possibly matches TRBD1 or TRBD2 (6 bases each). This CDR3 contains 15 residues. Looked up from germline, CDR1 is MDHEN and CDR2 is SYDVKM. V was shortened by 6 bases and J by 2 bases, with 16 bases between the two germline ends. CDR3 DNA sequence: TGTGCCAGCAGCACGCGGGACACGGTACAAGAGACCCAGTACTTC. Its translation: CASSTRDTVQETQYF.

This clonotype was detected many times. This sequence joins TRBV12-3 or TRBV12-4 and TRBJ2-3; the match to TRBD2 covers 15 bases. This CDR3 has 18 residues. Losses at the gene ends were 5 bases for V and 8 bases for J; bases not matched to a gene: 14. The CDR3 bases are TGTGCCAGCAGTGTTCAGTCCCTGGGACTAGCGGGGGGAGGTACGCAGTATTTT. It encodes CASSVQSLGLAGGGTQYF.

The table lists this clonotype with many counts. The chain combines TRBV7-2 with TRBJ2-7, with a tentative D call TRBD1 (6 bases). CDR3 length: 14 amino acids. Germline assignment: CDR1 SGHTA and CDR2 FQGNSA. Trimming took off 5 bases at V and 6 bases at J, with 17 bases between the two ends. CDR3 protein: CASSPGHGVGEQYF. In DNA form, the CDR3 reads TGTGCCAGCAGCCCGGGACACGGGGTTGGCGAGCAGTACTTC.

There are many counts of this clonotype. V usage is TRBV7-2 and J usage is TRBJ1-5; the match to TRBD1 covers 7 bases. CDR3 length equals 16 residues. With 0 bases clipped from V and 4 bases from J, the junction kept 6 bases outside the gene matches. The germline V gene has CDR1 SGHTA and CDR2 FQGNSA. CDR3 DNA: TGTGCCAGCAGCTTAGCGTCAACAGGGGTAAATCAGCCCCAGCATTTT. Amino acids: CASSLASTGVNQPQHF.

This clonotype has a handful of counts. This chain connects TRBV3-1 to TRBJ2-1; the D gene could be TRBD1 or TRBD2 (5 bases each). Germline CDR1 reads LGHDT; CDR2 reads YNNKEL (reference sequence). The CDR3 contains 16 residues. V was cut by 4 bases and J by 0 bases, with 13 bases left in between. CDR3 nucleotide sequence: TGTGCCAGCAGCCCGGGGACCAAGAGCTCCTACAATGAGCAGTTCTTC. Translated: CASSPGTKSSYNEQFF.

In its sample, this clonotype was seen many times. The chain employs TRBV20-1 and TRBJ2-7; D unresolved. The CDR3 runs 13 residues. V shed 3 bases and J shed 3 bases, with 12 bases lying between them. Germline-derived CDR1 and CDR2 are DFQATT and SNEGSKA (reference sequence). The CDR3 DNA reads TGCAGTGCTAGCTTAAGTCCAGGCTACGAGCAGTACTTC. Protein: CSASLSPGYEQYF.

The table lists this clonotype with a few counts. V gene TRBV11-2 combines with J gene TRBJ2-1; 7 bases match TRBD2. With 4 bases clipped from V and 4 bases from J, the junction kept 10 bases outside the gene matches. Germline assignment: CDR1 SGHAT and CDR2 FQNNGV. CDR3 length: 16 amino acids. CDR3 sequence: CASSSRGSGVYNEQFF. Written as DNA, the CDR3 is TGTGCCAGCAGCTCCCGGGGAAGCGGGGTATACAATGAGCAGTTCTTC.

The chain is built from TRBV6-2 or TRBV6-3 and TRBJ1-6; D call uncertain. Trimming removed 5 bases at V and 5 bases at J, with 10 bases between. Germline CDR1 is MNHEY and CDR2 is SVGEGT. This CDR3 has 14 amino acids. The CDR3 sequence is CASSMRTNNSPLHF. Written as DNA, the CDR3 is TGTGCCAGCAGTATGAGAACGAATAATTCACCCCTCCACTTT.

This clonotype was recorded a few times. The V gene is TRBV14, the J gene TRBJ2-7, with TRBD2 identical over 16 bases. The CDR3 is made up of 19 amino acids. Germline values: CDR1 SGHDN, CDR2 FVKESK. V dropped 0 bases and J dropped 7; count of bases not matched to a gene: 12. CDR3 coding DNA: TGTGCCAGCAGCCAAGACCCACCGGGACTAGCGGGAGGGAGTGGAGAGCAGTACTTC. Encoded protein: CASSQDPPGLAGGSGEQYF.

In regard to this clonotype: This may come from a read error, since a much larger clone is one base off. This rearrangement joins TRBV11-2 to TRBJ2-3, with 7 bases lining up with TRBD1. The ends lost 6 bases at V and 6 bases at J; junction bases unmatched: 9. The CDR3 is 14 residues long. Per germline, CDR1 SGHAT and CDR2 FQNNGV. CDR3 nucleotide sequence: TGTGCCAGCAGATCGGGACAGCCCCCCGATACGCAGTATTTT. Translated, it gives CASRSGQPPDTQYF.

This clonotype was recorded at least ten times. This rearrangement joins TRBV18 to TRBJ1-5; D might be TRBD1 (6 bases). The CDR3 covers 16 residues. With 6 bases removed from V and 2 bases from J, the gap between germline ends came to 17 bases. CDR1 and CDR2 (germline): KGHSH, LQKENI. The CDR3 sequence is CASSPRGGTGNQPQHF. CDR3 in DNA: TGTGCCAGCTCTCCCAGGGGAGGTACGGGCAATCAGCCCCAGCATTTT. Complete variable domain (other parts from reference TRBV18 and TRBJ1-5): NAGVMQNPRHLVRRRGQEARLRCSPMKGHSHVYWYRQLPEEGLKFMVYLQKENIIDESGMPKERFSAEFPKEGPSILRIQQVVRGDSAAYFCASSPRGGTGNQPQHFGDGTRLSIL.